This T cell receptor beta chain was captured in a study of OX40 agonist ivuxolimab in advanced cancers. Study-level background: Ivuxolimab is a fully human IgG2 antibody that activates OX40 (CD134). Age averaged 60 years (range about 20 to 80), and around 78% were male.

Germline CDR1 LNHDA, CDR2 SQIVND (reference sequence). This CDR3 spans 15 amino acids. Between the trimmed V and J ends, which lost 10 bases and 9 bases, there was a span of 25 bases. Only in-frame clones appear in the TCRdb table, and some are missing; sequencing was by immunoSEQ multiplex PCR. The sample has tens of thousands of clones, roughly four fifths seen once; the top ten hold about 2%. Sample: CD4+ or CD8+ T cells sorted from blood, taken in a trial of the OX40 agonist ivuxolimab. The chain carries TRBV19 and TRBJ2-4; possibly TRBD1 or TRBD2 for D (5 bases each). The TCR sequence derives from an adult with an advanced solid tumor such as melanoma, head and neck, liver or kidney cancer. CDR3 bases: TGTGCCACAACTCCAGGGAGACAAAATATCCCCATTCAGTACTTC. It translates to CATTPGRQNIPIQYF.